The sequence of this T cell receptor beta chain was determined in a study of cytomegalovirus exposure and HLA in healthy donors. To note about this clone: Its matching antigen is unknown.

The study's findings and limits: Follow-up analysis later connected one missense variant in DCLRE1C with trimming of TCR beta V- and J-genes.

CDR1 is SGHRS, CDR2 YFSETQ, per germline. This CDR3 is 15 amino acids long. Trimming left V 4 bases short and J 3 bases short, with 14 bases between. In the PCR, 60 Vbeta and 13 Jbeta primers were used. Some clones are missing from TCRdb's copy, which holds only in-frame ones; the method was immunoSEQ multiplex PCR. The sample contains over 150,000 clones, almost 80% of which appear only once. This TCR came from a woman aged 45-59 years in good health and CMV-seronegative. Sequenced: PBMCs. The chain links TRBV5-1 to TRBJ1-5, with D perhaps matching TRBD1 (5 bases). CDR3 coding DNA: TGCGCCAGCAGCCTGCAGGGTAATACCAATCAGCCCCAGCATTTT. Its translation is CASSLQGNTNQPQHF.